This TCR beta chain was retrieved from a study of T cells in Graves' hyperthyroidism and ophthalmopathy. RNA transcripts gave rise to amplified TCR beta CDR3 regions. Primed by the HTBI set, a first-round RT-PCR was run on the TCR CDR3. Using its own MiXCR run on the multiplex PCR reads, TCRdb lists one record per CDR3 protein. The sample has about 610,000 distinct CDR3 sequences, just over 45% seen once. To note about this clonotype: Its antigen is unknown.

With a duration under 2 months, the hyperthyroidism was newly diagnosed in patients aged 18 to 65. Patients with uncontrolled infections, other autoimmune diseases, pregnancy or lactation were excluded. The diagnostic basis comprised clinical symptoms, serum thyroxine and TRAb, thyroid ultrasound and orbital computed tomography. With 0 bases removed from V and 1 base from J, the gap between germline ends came to 7 bases. Germline loops: CDR1 ENHRY, CDR2 SYGVKD. This CDR3 is 14 amino acids long. Study-level points and caveats: Blood also carried most thyroid clonotypes expanded above 0.001.

The chain has TRBV10-3 and TRBJ2-7, with D maybe TRBD1 (5 bases). Input material: peripheral blood or thyroid tissue (not recorded which). The receptor's source is a woman aged 18-30 years with Graves' hyperthyroidism. The CDR3 loop is CAISESAGSYEQYF. For the CDR3, the DNA is TGTGCCATCAGTGAGTCGGCAGGGTCCTACGAGCAGTACTTC.